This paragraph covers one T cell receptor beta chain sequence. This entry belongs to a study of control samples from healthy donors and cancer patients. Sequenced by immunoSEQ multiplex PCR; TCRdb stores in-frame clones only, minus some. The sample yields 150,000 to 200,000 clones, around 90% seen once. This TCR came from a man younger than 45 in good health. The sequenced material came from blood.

The CDR3 loop is CASSSTRRGNEQFF. For the CDR3, the DNA is TGCGCCAGCAGCTCGACCCGAAGGGGGAATGAGCAGTTCTTC. This chain links TRBV5-1 with TRBJ2-1, with D perhaps matching TRBD1 (6 bases). V lost 3 bases to trimming and J lost 7 bases, with 14 bases between them. Looked up from germline, CDR1 is SGHRS and CDR2 is YFSETQ. This CDR3 has 14 residues.